The sequence of this T cell receptor (beta chain) was determined in a study of neoadjuvant anti-PD-1 for oral cavity cancer. For the study at large: Patients without progression got a fourth dose around day 43.

V was pared by 4 bases and J by 0 bases, with 2 bases between. This CDR3 contains 12 residues. From germline, CDR1 is SGHAT and CDR2 FQNNGV. Time point reported: after neoadjuvant nivolumab, at surgical resection. Patients had newly diagnosed, untreated stage II-IVA oral cavity squamous cell carcinoma. These oral cavity squamous cell carcinomas were HPV-negative and locally advanced. Sequenced by immunoSEQ multiplex PCR; TCRdb stores in-frame clones only, minus some. The data show around 2,000 clones, with 59% seen just once and 15% to 20% held by the top ten. The chain uses TRBV11-2 and TRBJ2-3; D is ambiguous. The TCR sequence derives from a person aged 35 to 85 with oral cavity squamous cell carcinoma. The source material was tumor tissue, sampled after nivolumab (anti-PD-1) treatment. The DNA of the CDR3 is TGTGCCAGCAGCTGGAGCACAGATACGCAGTATTTT. This gives the protein CASSWSTDTQYF.